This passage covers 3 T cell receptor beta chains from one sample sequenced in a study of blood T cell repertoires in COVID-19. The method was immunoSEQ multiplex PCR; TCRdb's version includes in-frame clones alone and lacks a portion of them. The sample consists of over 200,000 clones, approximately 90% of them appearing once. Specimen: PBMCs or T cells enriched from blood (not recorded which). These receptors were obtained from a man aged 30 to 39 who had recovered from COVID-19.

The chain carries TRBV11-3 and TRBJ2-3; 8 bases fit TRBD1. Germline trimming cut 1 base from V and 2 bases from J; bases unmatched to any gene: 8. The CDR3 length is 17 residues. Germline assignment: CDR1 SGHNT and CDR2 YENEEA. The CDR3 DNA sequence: TGTGCCAGCAGCTTAGCCGGGACAGGAGGCACCACAGATACGCAGTATTTT. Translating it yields CASSLAGTGGTTDTQYF.

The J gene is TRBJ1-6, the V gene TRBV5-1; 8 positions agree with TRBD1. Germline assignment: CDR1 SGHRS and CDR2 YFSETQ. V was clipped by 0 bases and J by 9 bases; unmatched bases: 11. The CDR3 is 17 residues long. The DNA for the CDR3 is TGCGCCAGCAGCTTGGACGGCAGGGGGCGCGAGAGTTCACCCCTCCACTTT. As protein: CASSLDGRGRESSPLHF.

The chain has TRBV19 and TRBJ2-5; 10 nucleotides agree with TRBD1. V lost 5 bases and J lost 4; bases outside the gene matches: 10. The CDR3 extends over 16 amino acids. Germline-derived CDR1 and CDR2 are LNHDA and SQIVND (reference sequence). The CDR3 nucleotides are TGTGCCAGTAGTGGAAAGGGACAGGGGATCGGAGAGACCCAGTACTTC. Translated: CASSGKGQGIGETQYF. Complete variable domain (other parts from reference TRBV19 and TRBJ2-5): DGGITQSPKYLFRKEGQNVTLSCEQNLNHDAMYWYRQDPGQGLRLIYYSQIVNDFQKGDIAEGYSVSREKKESFPLTVTSAQKNPTAFYLCASSGKGQGIGETQYFGPGTRLLVL.